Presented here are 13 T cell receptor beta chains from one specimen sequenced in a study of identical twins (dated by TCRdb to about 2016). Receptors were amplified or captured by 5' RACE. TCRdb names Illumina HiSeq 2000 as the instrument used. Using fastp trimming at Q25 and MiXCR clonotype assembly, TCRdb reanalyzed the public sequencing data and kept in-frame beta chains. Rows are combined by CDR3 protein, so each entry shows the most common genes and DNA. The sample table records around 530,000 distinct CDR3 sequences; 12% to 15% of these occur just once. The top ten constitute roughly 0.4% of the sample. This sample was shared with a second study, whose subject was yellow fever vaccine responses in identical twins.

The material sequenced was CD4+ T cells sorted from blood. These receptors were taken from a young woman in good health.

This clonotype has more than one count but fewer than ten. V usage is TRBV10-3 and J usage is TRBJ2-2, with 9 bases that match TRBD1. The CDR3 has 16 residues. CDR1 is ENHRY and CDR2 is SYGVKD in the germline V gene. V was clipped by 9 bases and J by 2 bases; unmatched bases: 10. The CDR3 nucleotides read TGTGCCATAGGACAGGGGACACTAATCAACACCGGGGAGCTGTTTTTT. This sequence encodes CAIGQGTLINTGELFF.

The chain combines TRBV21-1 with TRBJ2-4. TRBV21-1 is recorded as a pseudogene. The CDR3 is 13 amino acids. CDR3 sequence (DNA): TGTGCCAGCAGCAAGGGAGACAAAAACATTCAGTACTTC. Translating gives CASSKGDKNIQYF.

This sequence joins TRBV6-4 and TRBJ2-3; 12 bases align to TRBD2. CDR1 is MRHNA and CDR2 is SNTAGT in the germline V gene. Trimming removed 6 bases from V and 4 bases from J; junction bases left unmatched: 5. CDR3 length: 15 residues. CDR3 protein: CASSETSGGPDTQYF. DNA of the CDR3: TGTGCCAGCAGCGAGACTAGCGGGGGACCAGATACGCAGTATTTT.

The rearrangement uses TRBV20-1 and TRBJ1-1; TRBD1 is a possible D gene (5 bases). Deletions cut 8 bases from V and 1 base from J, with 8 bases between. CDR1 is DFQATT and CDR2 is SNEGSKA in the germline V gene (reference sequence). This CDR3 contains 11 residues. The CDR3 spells CSRQRNTEAFF. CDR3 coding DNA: TGCAGTAGACAGAGGAACACTGAAGCTTTCTTT.

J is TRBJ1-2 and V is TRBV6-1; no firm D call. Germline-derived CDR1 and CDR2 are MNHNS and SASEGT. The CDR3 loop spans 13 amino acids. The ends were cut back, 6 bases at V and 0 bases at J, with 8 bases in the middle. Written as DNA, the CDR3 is TGTGCCAGCAGCCAGACCTCTAACTATGGCTACACCTTC. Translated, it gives CASSQTSNYGYTF.

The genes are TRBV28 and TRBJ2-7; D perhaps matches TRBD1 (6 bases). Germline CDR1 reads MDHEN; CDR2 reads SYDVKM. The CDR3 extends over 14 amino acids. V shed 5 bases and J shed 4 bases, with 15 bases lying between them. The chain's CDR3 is CASSLSLRGYEQYF. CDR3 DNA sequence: TGTGCCAGCAGTCTAAGCCTAAGGGGGTACGAGCAGTACTTC. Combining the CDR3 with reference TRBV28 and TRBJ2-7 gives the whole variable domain DVKVTQSSRYLVKRTGEKVFLECVQDMDHENMFWYRQDPGLGLRLIYFSYDVKMKEKGDIPEGYSVSREKKERFSLILESASTNQTSMYLCASSLSLRGYEQYFGPGTRLTVT.

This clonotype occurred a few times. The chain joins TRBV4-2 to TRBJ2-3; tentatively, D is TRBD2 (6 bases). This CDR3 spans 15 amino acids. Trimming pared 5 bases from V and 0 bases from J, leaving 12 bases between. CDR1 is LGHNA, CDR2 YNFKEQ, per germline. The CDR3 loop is CASSGGVQSTDTQYF. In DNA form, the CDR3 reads TGTGCCAGCAGCGGAGGGGTACAAAGCACAGATACGCAGTATTTT.

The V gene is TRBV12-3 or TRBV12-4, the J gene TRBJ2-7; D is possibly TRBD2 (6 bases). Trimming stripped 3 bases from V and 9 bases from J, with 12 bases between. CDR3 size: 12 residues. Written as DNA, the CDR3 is TGTGCCAGCAGTTTCGGGCCCGGGGGGCAGTACTTC. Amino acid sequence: CASSFGPGGQYF.

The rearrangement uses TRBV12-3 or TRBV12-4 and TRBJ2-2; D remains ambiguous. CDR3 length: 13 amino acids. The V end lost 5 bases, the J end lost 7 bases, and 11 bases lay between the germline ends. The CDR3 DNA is TGTGCCAGCAGTCACACCTTGGGCGGGGAGCTGTTTTTT. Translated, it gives CASSHTLGGELFF.

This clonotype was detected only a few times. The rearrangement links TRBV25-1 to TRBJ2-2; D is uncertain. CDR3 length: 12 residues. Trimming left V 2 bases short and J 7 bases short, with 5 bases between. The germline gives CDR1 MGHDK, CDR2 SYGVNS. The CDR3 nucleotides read TGTGCCAGCAGTGAAGAAATCGGGGAGCTGTTTTTT. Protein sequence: CASSEEIGELFF.

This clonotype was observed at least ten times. CDR3 nucleotides: TGCAGTGCGCTTCCGGGACATACGCAGTATTTT. Protein sequence: CSALPGHTQYF. This chain joins TRBV20-1 and TRBJ2-3; D tentatively fits TRBD1 or TRBD2 (5 bases each). CDR3 length equals 11 residues. Trimming took off 6 bases at V and 7 bases at J, with 11 bases between the two ends. Germline V gene lookup returns CDR1 DFQATT and CDR2 SNEGSKA (reference sequence).

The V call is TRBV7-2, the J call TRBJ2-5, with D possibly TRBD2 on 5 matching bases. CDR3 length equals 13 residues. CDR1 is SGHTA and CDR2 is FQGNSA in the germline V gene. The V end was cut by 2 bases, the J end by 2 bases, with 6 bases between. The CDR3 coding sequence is TGTGCCAGCAGCTTAACTAGACAAGAGACCCAGTACTTC. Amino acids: CASSLTRQETQYF.

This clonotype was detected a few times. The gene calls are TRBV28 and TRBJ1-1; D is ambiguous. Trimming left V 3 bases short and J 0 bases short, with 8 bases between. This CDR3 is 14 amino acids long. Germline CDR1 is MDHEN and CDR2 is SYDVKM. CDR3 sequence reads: CASSFTWVNTEAFF. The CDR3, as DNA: TGTGCCAGCAGTTTTACTTGGGTGAACACTGAAGCTTTCTTT.